This T cell receptor (beta chain) came from a study of blood T cell repertoires in COVID-19. Turning to the study itself: Material from acute and convalescent COVID-19 was sourced from the United States, Italy and Spain.

Original analysis: The assay estimated nucleated cells by amplifying reference gene primers. TCRdb's copy holds only in-frame clones and misses some; the assay was immunoSEQ multiplex PCR. V, J and clone size derive from that table, while D and trimming were established from the DNA sequence. The data show fewer than 350,000 clones, 75% to 95% seen once. Patients in Seattle were enrolled during active infection, then followed longitudinally. This clone was picked up one time. Germline V gene data show CDR1 as MGHRA and CDR2 as YSYEKL. The V end was cut by 1 base, the J end by 4 bases, with 14 bases between. The CDR3 extends over 16 amino acids.

The sequencing sample was made of peripheral blood. The genes are TRBV4-1 and TRBJ2-1, with unresolved D. This clonotype was obtained from a woman aged 25 to 45 with COVID-19, enrolled during active disease. This CDR3 is CASSQVVGILYNEQFF. DNA for the CDR3: TGCGCCAGCAGCCAAGTGGTCGGAATACTATACAATGAGCAGTTCTTC.